This TCR beta chain was obtained from a study of blood T cells in healthy people across ages. This clonotype was counted a few times. The target antigen is unknown. Study-wide points: Fewer expanded clones and more diversity marked long-lived versus aged donors.

With a J-beta primer mix and a sample-barcoded 5' primer, a second PCR ran 7 to 11 cycles. Each cDNA molecule was tagged by a template-switch adaptor that had 12 random nucleotides. TCRdb reanalysed the 5' RACE reads using MiXCR and keeps one entry per CDR3 protein. The table records some 700,000 distinct CDR3 sequences, approximately 21% of them present only once. This CDR3 spans 14 amino acids. V lost 3 bases and J lost 2, with 10 bases in between. CDR1 and CDR2 from the germline V gene are MDHEN and SYDVKM. This TCR derives from a man aged 70-80 years in good health. The chain employs TRBV28 and TRBJ1-2; D is uncertain. Sequencing was carried out using blood. CDR3 DNA: TGTGCCAGCAGTTTTTTGGGCGGCAACTATGGCTACACCTTC. Protein sequence: CASSFLGGNYGYTF.